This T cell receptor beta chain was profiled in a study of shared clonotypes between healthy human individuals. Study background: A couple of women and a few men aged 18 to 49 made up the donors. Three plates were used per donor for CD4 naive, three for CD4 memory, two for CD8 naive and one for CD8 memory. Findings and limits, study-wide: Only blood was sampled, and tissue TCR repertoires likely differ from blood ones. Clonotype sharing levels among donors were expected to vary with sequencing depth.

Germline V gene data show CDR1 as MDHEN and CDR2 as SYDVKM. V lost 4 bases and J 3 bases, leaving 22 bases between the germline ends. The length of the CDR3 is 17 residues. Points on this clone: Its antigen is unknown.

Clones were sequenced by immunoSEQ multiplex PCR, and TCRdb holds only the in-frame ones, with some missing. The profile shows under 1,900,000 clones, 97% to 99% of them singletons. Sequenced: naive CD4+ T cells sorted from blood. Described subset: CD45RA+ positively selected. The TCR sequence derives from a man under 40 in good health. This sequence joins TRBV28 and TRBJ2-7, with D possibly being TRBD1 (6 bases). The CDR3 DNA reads TGTGCCAGCAGTTCACCTTTTATCGACAGGAGATTCTACGAGCAGTACTTC. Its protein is CASSSPFIDRRFYEQYF.